The source of this TCR beta chain is a study of graft-versus-host responses after intestinal transplantation (dated by TCRdb to 2020 to 2022). Looking at the study overall: The transplants that recipients got were multivisceral, liver-intestinal, or isolated intestinal. The cohort enrolled 20 to 30 intestinal transplant recipients including one retransplant, and a few patients lacking pretransplant specimens were excluded. After intestinal transplantation, graft-versus-host and host-versus-graft alloreactive T cell clones were followed in the graft, circulation and bone marrow using bulk TCR-beta CDR3 sequencing. Rather than going through the commercial service, samples from a few later patients were sequenced in-house on an Illumina MiSeq and processed with MiXCR. Alloreactive clones were identified by sequencing pre-transplant mixed lymphocyte reaction products and comparing them with unstimulated pre-transplant donor and recipient T cells. A peak of at least 4% donor T cells among recipient peripheral blood mononuclear cells was the definition used for donor T cell macrochimerism. Anti-thymocyte globulin induction was given to all recipients, followed by maintenance tacrolimus and steroids for approximately 3 years.

The library was prepared using the immunoSEQ multiplex PCR assay. In most patients, genomic DNA was isolated using the Qiagen DNeasy Blood and Tissue Kit and sent frozen to Adaptive Biotechnologies for TCR sequencing. For most patients, high-throughput TCR-beta CDR3 sequencing of genomic DNA was performed by Adaptive Biotechnologies. On the study's bioinformatics: TCR sequencing data for 18 patients were retrieved from Adaptive's ImmunoSEQ software; a few other patients were processed with MiXCR and VDJtools. To correct CD4 versus CD8 sorting errors, any sequence found in both subsets at a frequency ratio below 5:1 was removed. CDR3 nucleotide sequences shared between donor and recipient were removed because their origin could not be assigned. To be classed as alloreactive, a clone needed at least 2-fold expansion over unstimulated cells and a minimum CFSE-low frequency of 0.002% (template counts) or 0.001% (read counts). Mappable clones were those detected in sequenced pre-transplant spleen, lymph node, or MLR CFSE-low populations of the donor or recipient. The cumulative frequency of alloreactive clones was calculated as a percentage of all sequences, weighted by copy number. The table comes from immuneACCESS by way of TCRdb, which keeps in-frame sequences with V and J called. Part of the clones is missing from these tables; in studies checked, under half for an unresolved V gene and the rest for unknown reasons. V, J and clone size are those of that table, while D and trimming were read from the DNA. The sample contains around 110,000 clones, around nine tenths of them found a single time. The leading ten clones occupy approximately 0.22% of the sample.

Study-wide conclusions, independent of this receptor: Early after transplant, peak levels of circulating GvH clones were found to be associated with declines in HvG clones. GvH clones were found in recipient bone marrow, and some of the GvH clones appeared earlier in ileal mucosa or blood, which is consistent with an intestinal mucosal origin. Patients with donor T cell macrochimerism had high GvH to HvG T cell clonal ratios in their allografts. The relatively low number and heterogeneity of intestinal transplant patients limited the conclusions.

The germline V gene (reference sequence) sets CDR1 to GTSNPN and CDR2 to SVGIG. The CDR3, from cysteine to phenylalanine, totals 14 residues. Here the CDR3 DNA is all that survives: 42 bases in frame from base 1. Ends trimmed: V by 3 bases, J by 1 base; bases unmatched to a gene: 3. This clone appeared once. It has no known antigen specificity. No base quality information exists; no much larger clone differs at one position. The sample's time point label, decoded: cells obtained before transplantation from donor or recipient. CD3+CD4+ and CD3+CD8+ populations were FACS-sorted from unstimulated pre-transplant donor and recipient cells taken from spleen or lymph nodes.

The chain joins TRBV30 to TRBJ1-2; TRBD1 agrees with 9 junctional bases. The clonotype comes from a human donor who was the organ donor for an intestinal transplant. The sample in question was unstimulated CD4+ T cells sorted from spleen or lymph node cells, obtained before transplant. The CDR3 region: CAWSRDRDNYGYTF. The DNA reads TGTGCCTGGAGCCGGGACAGGGATAACTATGGCTACACCTTC.